Shown below are 19 T cell receptor beta chains from a single sample sequenced in a study of blood T cell repertoires in COVID-19. The assay was immunoSEQ multiplex PCR, and TCRdb's table has in-frame clones only and misses some. Of almost 35,000 clones listed, 80% to 90% were seen once; the top ten hold 13% to 15%. Sample: peripheral blood. These receptors all come from a man aged 55-75 years with active COVID-19.

This chain connects TRBV5-6 to TRBJ2-1, with 10 nucleotides matching TRBD2. Germline-derived CDR1 and CDR2 are SGHDT and YYEEEE. The V and J ends lost 4 bases and 7 bases, in that order; junction bases with no gene match: 11. This CDR3 contains 16 residues. CDR3 DNA sequence: TGTGCCAGCAGCCCGCCCCCTAGCGGGAGTCGGAATGAGCAGTTCTTC. Protein sequence: CASSPPPSGSRNEQFF.

This chain's CDR3 is CASSERTDSRQPQHF. In nucleotides, the CDR3 is TGTGCCAGCAGTGAAAGGACAGACTCCAGGCAGCCCCAGCATTTT. The chain recombines TRBV2 with TRBJ1-5; possibly TRBD1 for D (6 bases). Trimming stripped 2 bases from V and 7 bases from J, with 15 bases between. The germline CDR1 and CDR2 sequences are SNHLY and FYNNEI. This CDR3 has 15 amino acids.

The CDR3 here is CASSDPPAEGSYEQYF. DNA for the CDR3: TGCGCCAGCAGTGACCCGCCAGCGGAGGGGTCCTACGAGCAGTACTTC. The J gene is TRBJ2-7, the V gene TRBV10-2; tentative D call: TRBD2 (6 bases). The V end lost 3 bases, the J end lost 1 base, and 16 bases lay between the germline ends. Germline V gene sequence: CDR1 WSHSY, CDR2 SAAADI. This CDR3 is 16 amino acids long.

The chain combines TRBV7-9 with TRBJ2-2; 10 positions agree with TRBD2. The ends lost 5 bases at V and 4 bases at J; junction bases unmatched: 7. CDR3 length equals 16 residues. Germline values: CDR1 SEHNR, CDR2 FQNEAQ (reference sequence). The CDR3 DNA reads as TGTGCCAGCAGCCAGCCTAGCGGGAGAGCCACCGGGGAGCTGTTTTTT. Translated, it gives CASSQPSGRATGELFF.

The chain is built from TRBV2 and TRBJ2-2, with 9 bases that match TRBD2. The germline V gene encodes CDR1 SNHLY and CDR2 FYNNEI. The CDR3 contains 18 residues. V shed 6 bases, J shed 5 bases, and the junction held 16 bases outside the gene matches. Here the CDR3 DNA reads TGTGCCAGCAGGGAGGTCTTAGCGGGAGTCCGTTATACCGGGGAGCTGTTTTTT. Its translation: CASREVLAGVRYTGELFF.

The count of this clone is one. The chain recombines TRBV28 with TRBJ2-7; D may be TRBD2 (6 bases). The CDR3 loop spans 13 amino acids. Germline loops: CDR1 MDHEN, CDR2 SYDVKM. Trimming removed 2 bases from V and 6 bases from J, with 11 bases in between. The CDR3 loop is CASSLSWDSEQYF. Written as DNA, the CDR3 is TGTGCCAGCAGTTTAAGCTGGGACTCCGAGCAGTACTTC.

CDR3 sequence (DNA): TGCGCCAGCAATCCAGCGGGAGGGGGCCCCTCCGAGCAGTACTTC. This gives the protein CASNPAGGGPSEQYF. J is TRBJ2-7 and V is TRBV5-1; 10 nucleotides line up with TRBD2. CDR3 length: 15 amino acids. V lost 6 bases and J lost 6; bases outside the gene matches: 12. Per germline, CDR1 SGHRS and CDR2 YFSETQ.

This chain uses TRBV28 with TRBJ2-3, with 15 bases identical to TRBD2. V lost 4 bases to trimming and J lost 4 bases; unmatched junction nucleotides: 12. The CDR3 runs 19 residues. Looked up from germline, CDR1 is MDHEN and CDR2 is SYDVKM. DNA of the CDR3: TGTGCCAGCAGTTACCCCTTCCGGACTAGCGGGAGGGTCCCAGATACGCAGTATTTT. Translation gives CASSYPFRTSGRVPDTQYF.

V is TRBV18 and J is TRBJ2-7; D is possibly TRBD2 (6 bases). The CDR3 has 14 residues. V was pared by 3 bases and J by 5 bases, with 14 bases between. Germline values: CDR1 KGHSH, CDR2 LQKENI. This CDR3 is CASSPVGGGHEQYF. CDR3 DNA sequence: TGTGCCAGCTCACCGGTGGGGGGTGGCCACGAGCAGTACTTC.

In this sample, this clone turned up a few times. Written as DNA, the CDR3 is TGCAGCGTTGGGACTTTCTACGAGCAGTACTTC. It yields the protein CSVGTFYEQYF. V and J are TRBV29-1 and TRBJ2-7; possibly TRBD2 for D (5 bases). This CDR3 has 11 amino acids. Trimming removed 4 bases from V and 3 bases from J, with 7 bases in between. Germline values: CDR1 SQVTM, CDR2 ANQGSEA.

This sequence joins TRBV2 and TRBJ2-4; D gene uncertain. Germline assignment: CDR1 SNHLY and CDR2 FYNNEI. The CDR3 length is 15 residues. Trimming removed 6 bases at V and 5 bases at J, with 17 bases between. CDR3 residues: CASRLVLIRENIQYF. CDR3 bases: TGTGCCAGCAGATTAGTCCTTATCCGTGAAAACATTCAGTACTTC.

The rearrangement links TRBV5-1 to TRBJ1-1; 9 bases fit TRBD1. The CDR3 runs 16 residues. Germline V CDR1 and CDR2: SGHRS, YFSETQ. V trimming: 3 bases; J trimming: 1 base; junction bases outside the gene matches: 7. The chain's CDR3 is CASSSSGTGRNTEAFF. The CDR3 DNA reads TGCGCCAGCAGCTCTTCCGGGACAGGGCGGAACACTGAAGCTTTCTTT.

The chain has TRBV6-6 and TRBJ2-3; D is undetermined. CDR3 size: 16 residues. Per the germline V gene, CDR1 is MNHNY and CDR2 is SVGAGI (reference sequence). Trimming shortened V by 0 bases and J by 1 base, and 11 bases separated the two germline ends. This CDR3 is CASSYSNARGTDTQYF. CDR3 DNA sequence: TGTGCCAGCAGTTACTCGAACGCTCGGGGCACAGATACGCAGTATTTT.

The CDR3 DNA sequence: TGTGCCAGCAGCCAGACAGGGGGCCCCTACGAGCAGTACTTC. Translating gives CASSQTGGPYEQYF. The rearrangement links TRBV14 to TRBJ2-7; TRBD1 matches 10 bases. In germline, CDR1 is SGHDN, CDR2 FVKESK. This CDR3 region has 14 residues. V was clipped by 3 bases and J by 2 bases; unmatched bases: 1.

This chain connects TRBV18 to TRBJ1-4; tentative D call: TRBD1 (6 bases). This CDR3 has 16 amino acids. Trimming left V 3 bases short and J 4 bases short, with 15 bases between. Germline V gene sequence: CDR1 KGHSH, CDR2 LQKENI. The CDR3: CASSPTYEGVNEKLFF. CDR3 sequence (DNA): TGTGCCAGCTCACCTACCTATGAGGGGGTTAATGAAAAACTGTTTTTT.

This sequence joins TRBV14 and TRBJ1-2; D is uncertain. Per the germline V gene, CDR1 is SGHDN and CDR2 is FVKESK. This CDR3 comprises 14 residues. V was cut by 1 base and J by 4 bases, with 10 bases left in between. The CDR3 region is CASSQVRGAYGYTF. The CDR3, as DNA: TGTGCCAGCAGCCAAGTTAGAGGTGCCTATGGCTACACCTTC. Full variable domain (remainder filled in from reference TRBV14 and TRBJ1-2): EAGVTQFPSHSVIEKGQTVTLRCDPISGHDNLYWYRRVMGKEIKFLLHFVKESKQDESGMPNNRFLAERTGGTYSTLKVQPAELEDSGVYFCASSQVRGAYGYTFGSGTRLTVV.

In DNA, the CDR3 is TGTGCCAGCAGCCCTCGGACTGCCTCTGGGGCCAACGTCCTGACTTTC. This encodes CASSPRTASGANVLTF. The genes are TRBV7-2 and TRBJ2-6; D may be TRBD2 (5 bases). The V gene's germline CDR1 is SGHTA and CDR2 FQGNSA. V dropped 5 bases and J dropped 0 bases, with 11 bases sitting between them. This CDR3 is 16 amino acids long. The full variable domain, in which reference TRBV7-2 and TRBJ2-6 provide the parts outside the CDR3, is GAGVSQSPSNKVTEKGKDVELRCDPISGHTALYWYRQSLGQGLEFLIYFQGNSAPDKSGLPSDRFSAERTGGSVSTLTIQRTQQEDSAVYLCASSPRTASGANVLTFGAGSRLTVL.

The CDR3 protein is CASSPGTGGNQPQHF. The CDR3 nucleotides are TGTGCCAGCAGCCCCGGGACAGGCGGCAATCAGCCCCAGCATTTT. The V and J genes are TRBV6-6 and TRBJ1-5; 8 nucleotides line up with TRBD1. The trim removed 6 bases at V and 2 bases at J, leaving 6 bases unmatched. CDR3 length: 15 amino acids. Per the germline V gene, CDR1 is MNHNY and CDR2 is SVGAGI (reference sequence).

This chain joins TRBV12-5 and TRBJ2-1; 11 bases match TRBD2. V was clipped by 5 bases and J by 10 bases; unmatched bases: 13. Germline-derived CDR1 and CDR2 are LGHNT and FRNRAP. CDR3 length: 16 amino acids. The CDR3 sequence: CASGLIAGGPPQEQFF. CDR3 nucleotide sequence: TGTGCTAGTGGTCTCATAGCGGGGGGGCCCCCACAGGAGCAGTTCTTC.